One sample yielded the 19 T cell receptor beta chains listed below, sequenced in a study of blood T cell repertoires in COVID-19 (dated by TCRdb to the early 2020s). Library preparation used the immunoSEQ multiplex PCR assay. As stored in TCRdb, this immuneACCESS dataset retains in-frame rearrangements with V and J assigned. A fraction of the clones does not appear; measured against another copy, unresolved V genes explain less than half of the discrepancy, and the remainder lacks a known reason. The sample table records fewer than 120,000 clones; roughly nine tenths of these occur just once. The ten largest clones add up to more than 4% of the sample. Source material: peripheral blood. The origin of the receptors is a human donor in a cohort sampled during active COVID-19.

This clone was seen once. The chain has TRBV10-3 and TRBJ1-2; 9 bases map to TRBD1. This CDR3 is built from 15 residues. Germline V gene sequence: CDR1 ENHRY, CDR2 SYGVKD. V lost 2 bases to trimming and J lost 8 bases; unmatched junction nucleotides: 9. CDR3 loop: CAISEEGKGTGGYTF. CDR3 coding DNA: TGTGCCATCAGTGAGGAAGGAAAGGGGACAGGGGGCTACACCTTC.

This chain uses TRBV6-5 with TRBJ2-7, with 8 bases matching TRBD1. The CDR3 loop spans 13 amino acids. CDR1 and CDR2 (germline): MNHEY, SVGAGI. The trim removed 5 bases at V and 5 bases at J, leaving 5 bases unmatched. CDR3 in amino acids: CASSLQGADEQYF. CDR3 DNA sequence: TGTGCCAGCAGTCTCCAGGGGGCCGACGAGCAGTACTTC.

With regard to this clone: Other DNA sequences in the same sample also yield this CDR3. The CDR3 coding sequence is TGTGCCAGCAGTTTAGACAGGGGGCGCGAAAAACTGTTTTTT. It translates to CASSLDRGREKLFF. The chain is built from TRBV28 and TRBJ1-4, with TRBD1 matching 10 bases. The germline CDR1 and CDR2 sequences are MDHEN and SYDVKM. J was trimmed by 8 bases and V by 2 bases; bases with no gene match: 2. This CDR3 spans 14 amino acids. Together with reference TRBV28 and TRBJ1-4, the CDR3 gives the full variable domain: DVKVTQSSRYLVKRTGEKVFLECVQDMDHENMFWYRQDPGLGLRLIYFSYDVKMKEKGDIPEGYSVSREKKERFSLILESASTNQTSMYLCASSLDRGREKLFFGSGTQLSVL.

This clone was observed a single time. The chain employs TRBV10-3 and TRBJ2-7, with TRBD1 identical over 11 bases. V was pared by 1 base and J by 3 bases, with 8 bases of the junction left unmatched. Germline V gene lookup returns CDR1 ENHRY and CDR2 SYGVKD. This CDR3 has 17 residues. In DNA, the CDR3 is TGTGCCATCAGTGAGTTCGGGGACAGGGGGAACTTCTACGAGCAGTACTTC. Protein: CAISEFGDRGNFYEQYF.

The chain employs TRBV14 and TRBJ2-7; 8 bases agree with TRBD1. The junction had 7 bases not matched to a gene; V was cut back by 1 base and J by 5 bases. CDR3 length: 15 residues. Germline assignment: CDR1 SGHDN and CDR2 FVKESK. CDR3 coding DNA: TGTGCCAGCAGCCAAGCCTTTGGACAGGGCCACGAGCAGTACTTC. This codes for CASSQAFGQGHEQYF.

V and J are TRBV7-9 and TRBJ2-6, with D maybe TRBD1 (6 bases). The CDR3 has 15 residues. Trimming took off 4 bases at V and 4 bases at J, with 11 bases between the two ends. Germline CDR1 and CDR2: SEHNR and FQNEAQ (reference sequence). This chain's CDR3 is CASSSQGTGANVLTF. The CDR3 bases are TGTGCCAGCAGCTCACAGGGTACCGGGGCCAACGTCCTGACTTTC.

This clone has more than one count but fewer than ten. Mismatch with germline at one junction end may stem from a read error. In nucleotides, the CDR3 is TGTGCCAGCACACCCAATTCTAGAGCCACTAGCACAGATACGCAGTATTTT. Protein sequence: CASTPNSRATSTDTQYF. This chain links TRBV18 with TRBJ2-3; D remains ambiguous. CDR1 is KGHSH, CDR2 LQKENI, per germline. This CDR3 is built from 17 residues.

The chain links TRBV4-1 to TRBJ2-2; D is perhaps TRBD1 (6 bases). The CDR3 spans 15 residues. V lost 1 base and J lost 6, with 12 bases in between. Germline V CDR1 and CDR2: MGHRA, YSYEKL. This chain's CDR3 is CASSQGEWGPGELFF. CDR3 sequence (DNA): TGCGCCAGCAGCCAAGGAGAATGGGGGCCCGGGGAGCTGTTTTTT.

The V gene is TRBV28, the J gene TRBJ2-7; D might be TRBD2 (5 bases). V was pared by 6 bases and J by 0 bases, with 12 bases between. Germline CDR1 MDHEN, CDR2 SYDVKM. CDR3 size: 14 residues. CDR3 sequence (DNA): TGTGCCAGCAGCTTTCTAGGGAGCTCCTACGAGCAGTACTTC. Its translation is CASSFLGSSYEQYF.

The CDR3 region has the DNA TGTGCCAGCAGCCAAGCCCTCAACAGGGCCTATAATTCACCCCTCCACTTT. This codes for CASSQALNRAYNSPLHF. The rearrangement joins TRBV4-2 to TRBJ1-6; tentatively, D is TRBD1 (6 bases). Germline lookup yields CDR1 LGHNA and CDR2 YNFKEQ. This CDR3 is 17 amino acids long. The germline V and J ends were trimmed by 1 base and 2 bases, with 12 bases remaining between them.

V and J are TRBV4-2 and TRBJ2-5; 8 nucleotides agree with TRBD2. Germline V gene sequence: CDR1 LGHNA, CDR2 YNFKEQ. The CDR3 spans 16 residues. The V gene end was trimmed by 0 bases and the J gene end by 5 bases; junction bases not matched to a gene: 8. CDR3 protein: CASSQDWNGGAETQYF. The CDR3 nucleotides are TGTGCCAGCAGCCAAGATTGGAACGGGGGGGCGGAGACCCAGTACTTC.

The chain links TRBV19 to TRBJ2-1; 13 positions agree with TRBD2. The CDR3 sequence is 19 residues long. The V gene end was trimmed by 1 base and the J gene end by 0 bases; junction bases not matched to a gene: 6. The V gene's germline CDR1 is LNHDA and CDR2 SQIVND (reference sequence). The CDR3 region has the DNA TGTGCCAGTAGTATAGTTCGGACTAGCGGGGGAAGCTCCTACAATGAGCAGTTCTTC. Residues: CASSIVRTSGGSSYNEQFF.

The rearrangement joins TRBV12-5 to TRBJ2-1; no clear D. The V gene lost 8 bases and the J gene lost 0 bases, with 8 bases spanning the gap. The CDR3 totals 13 residues. CDR1 is LGHNT and CDR2 is FRNRAP in the germline V gene. CDR3 coding DNA: TGTGCTAGTAAGACGGGCTCCTACAATGAGCAGTTCTTC. Encoded protein: CASKTGSYNEQFF.

The chain is built from TRBV2 and TRBJ2-3, with TRBD2 identical over 14 bases. CDR3 length: 16 amino acids. The V and J ends lost 11 bases and 0 bases, in that order; junction bases with no gene match: 7. CDR1 and CDR2 (germline): SNHLY, FYNNEI. CDR3 amino acids: CASGLAGGLSTDTQYF. The CDR3 nucleotides are TGTGCCTCTGGACTAGCGGGGGGACTAAGCACAGATACGCAGTATTTT.

The sample holds a few counts of this clone. The chain uses TRBV6-2 or TRBV6-3 and TRBJ1-3; D remains ambiguous. V lost 6 bases and J 0 bases, leaving 6 bases between the germline ends. The CDR3 loop spans 13 amino acids. Germline values: CDR1 MNHEY, CDR2 SVGEGT. The CDR3: CASSLNSGNTIYF. CDR3 nucleotides: TGTGCCAGCAGCCTAAACTCTGGAAACACCATATATTTT.

The rearrangement joins TRBV27 to TRBJ2-7, with TRBD2 matching over 8 bases. Germline CDR1 is MNHEY and CDR2 is SMNVEV (reference sequence). The CDR3 spans 13 residues. V shed 5 bases, J shed 11 bases, and the junction held 11 bases outside the gene matches. CDR3 in amino acids: CASSPLADLGKYF. CDR3 nucleotides: TGTGCCAGCAGTCCACTAGCGGACCTGGGAAAGTACTTC.

V is TRBV6-5 and J is TRBJ2-3; tentatively, D is TRBD2 (5 bases). Germline CDR1 reads MNHEY; CDR2 reads SVGAGI. Deletions cut 0 bases from V and 9 bases from J, with 13 bases between. This CDR3 has 14 amino acids. The DNA for the CDR3 is TGTGCCAGCAGTTACTCGCAAGAGAGGGAGACGCAGTATTTT. It is translated as CASSYSQERETQYF.

The chain has TRBV18 and TRBJ1-5; D perhaps matches TRBD1 (6 bases). Trimming took 6 bases from V and 6 from J, leaving 15 bases between them. The CDR3 is made up of 14 amino acids. Looked up from germline, CDR1 is KGHSH and CDR2 is LQKENI. The CDR3 DNA follows: TGTGCCAGCTCCCCAGGGACAACGGGTCAGCCCCAGCATTTT. It yields the protein CASSPGTTGQPQHF. The whole variable domain, filled in from reference TRBV18 and TRBJ1-5, reads NAGVMQNPRHLVRRRGQEARLRCSPMKGHSHVYWYRQLPEEGLKFMVYLQKENIIDESGMPKERFSAEFPKEGPSILRIQQVVRGDSAAYFCASSPGTTGQPQHFGDGTRLSIL.

The chain carries TRBV3-1 (or the pseudogene TRBV3-2) and TRBJ2-1; 8 bases match TRBD2. J lost 6 bases, V lost 2 bases, and 6 bases had no gene match. CDR1 is LGHDT and CDR2 is YNNKEL in the germline V gene (reference sequence). This CDR3 region has 15 residues. In nucleotides, the CDR3 is TGTGCCAGCAGCCAAAGCGGGAGTTTATTCAATGAGCAGTTCTTC. Its translation is CASSQSGSLFNEQFF.